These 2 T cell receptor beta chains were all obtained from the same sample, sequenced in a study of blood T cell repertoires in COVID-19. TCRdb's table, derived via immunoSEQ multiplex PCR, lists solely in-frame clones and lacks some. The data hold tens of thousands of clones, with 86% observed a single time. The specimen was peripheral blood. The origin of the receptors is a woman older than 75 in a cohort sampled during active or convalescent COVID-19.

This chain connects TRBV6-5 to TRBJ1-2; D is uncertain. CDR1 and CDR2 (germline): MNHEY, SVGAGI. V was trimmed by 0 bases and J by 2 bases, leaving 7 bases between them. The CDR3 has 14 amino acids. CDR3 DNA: TGTGCCAGCAGTTACTCGTCCGGGAACTATGGCTACACCTTC. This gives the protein CASSYSSGNYGYTF.

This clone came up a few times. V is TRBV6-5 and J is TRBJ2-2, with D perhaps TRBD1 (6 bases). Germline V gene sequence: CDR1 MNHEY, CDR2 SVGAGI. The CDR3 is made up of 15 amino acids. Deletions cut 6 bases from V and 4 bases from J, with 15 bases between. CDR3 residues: CASRTTGLGTGELFF. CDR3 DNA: TGTGCCAGCAGGACCACAGGGTTAGGCACCGGGGAGCTGTTTTTT.